This TCR beta chain derives from a study of control samples from healthy donors and cancer patients. The CDR3 runs to 15 residues. V lost 4 bases and J lost 5, with 17 bases in between. Germline V CDR1 and CDR2: SNHLY, FYNNEI. The protocol was immunoSEQ multiplex PCR, while the TCRdb copy is restricted to in-frame clones and leaves out a portion. The repertoire holds approximately 97,000 clones, with over 85% as singletons. The receptor's source is a human donor in good health. The donor label of this sample is uncertain. Sequencing input: blood. The gene calls are TRBV2 and TRBJ2-5; D remains unclear. The CDR3 coding sequence is TGTGCCAGCAGTGCTGGATTAGCTTATTCGGAGACCCAGTACTTC. As protein: CASSAGLAYSETQYF.